This T cell receptor (beta chain) emerged from a study of blood T cell repertoires in COVID-19. Original handling: For nucleated cells, counts were estimated from reference gene primer amplification. TCRdb's table, derived via immunoSEQ multiplex PCR, lists solely in-frame clones and lacks some. V and J calls and clone size come straight from that table; D and trimming were deduced from the DNA. The data show a few hundred thousand clones, 80% to 90% seen once. Categorization into cohorts depended on clinical history that participants reported. The CDR3 loop spans 14 amino acids. The germline V and J ends were trimmed by 1 base and 4 bases, with 10 bases remaining between them. The V gene's germline CDR1 is SGHTA and CDR2 FQGNSA.

This chain joins TRBV7-2 and TRBJ2-5; D is perhaps TRBD2 (5 bases). Sequencing input: PBMCs or T cells enriched from blood (not recorded which). This clonotype was sampled from a woman aged 45 to 65 who had been exposed to COVID-19. The CDR3 loop is CASSLDGNRETQYF. The CDR3 DNA reads as TGTGCCAGCAGCTTAGACGGGAACAGAGAGACCCAGTACTTC. Supplemented by reference TRBV7-2 and TRBJ2-5, the full variable domain reads GAGVSQSPSNKVTEKGKDVELRCDPISGHTALYWYRQSLGQGLEFLIYFQGNSAPDKSGLPSDRFSAERTGGSVSTLTIQRTQQEDSAVYLCASSLDGNRETQYFGPGTRLLVL.